This TCR beta chain was sequenced for a study of OX40 agonist ivuxolimab in advanced cancers. Findings of the study overall: Certain nonresponding patients likewise had low normalized T-cell clonal expansion. The authors did not determine the antigen specificity of the expanded peripheral T cells.

Assay used: immunoSEQ multiplex PCR; TCRdb lists only in-frame clones, some missing. The profile shows 20,000 or so clones, around four fifths of them singletons. Autoimmune disease history or systemic immunosuppression was exclusionary. Concerning this clone: Its antigen is undetermined.

Per the germline V gene, CDR1 is MNHEY and CDR2 is SVGAGI. The CDR3 runs 13 residues. V lost 5 bases to trimming and J lost 6 bases, with 10 bases between them. The material sequenced was CD4+ or CD8+ T cells sorted from blood, taken in a trial of the OX40 agonist ivuxolimab. This clonotype originated in an adult with an advanced solid tumor such as melanoma, head and neck, liver or kidney cancer. The chain combines TRBV6-5 with TRBJ2-2; D is ambiguous. The CDR3 is CASSGSNAGELFF. DNA of the CDR3: TGTGCCAGCAGTGGGTCTAACGCCGGGGAGCTGTTTTTT.